This T cell receptor (beta chain) was recovered during a study of cytomegalovirus exposure and HLA in healthy donors. This clone was counted only a few times. V dropped 0 bases and J dropped 2; count of bases not matched to a gene: 2. This CDR3 is 16 amino acids long. CDR1 is MNHNS and CDR2 is SASEGT in the germline V gene. Both 60 Vbeta primers and 13 Jbeta primers went into the PCR. Sequencing was performed with immunoSEQ multiplex PCR; in TCRdb, only in-frame clones are kept and a portion is missing. The sample has 95,000 to 150,000 clones, approximately 67% seen once. The rearrangement uses TRBV6-1 and TRBJ1-5; 9 positions agree with TRBD1. The TCR was taken from a man between 18 and 35 years old in good health and CMV-seronegative. Sequenced input: PBMCs. CDR3 in amino acids: CASSEATGGGNQPQHF. Written as DNA, the CDR3 is TGTGCCAGCAGTGAAGCAACAGGGGGCGGCAATCAGCCCCAGCATTTT.